This passage covers 21 T cell receptor beta chains from one sample sequenced in a study of cytomegalovirus exposure and HLA in healthy donors. This PCR relied on a set of 60 Vbeta primers and 13 Jbeta primers. Profiled with immunoSEQ multiplex PCR; TCRdb holds only in-frame clones, not every one. Here the sample spans some 56,000 clones, approximately 82% being singletons. The sample consisted of PBMCs. These receptors came from a man aged 45-65 years in good health and CMV-seronegative.

V is TRBV19 and J is TRBJ2-3; TRBD1 matches at 9 bases. CDR1 and CDR2 (germline): LNHDA, SQIVND (reference sequence). This CDR3 comprises 13 residues. V dropped 4 bases and J dropped 4; count of bases not matched to a gene: 0. CDR3 sequence (DNA): TGTGCCAGTAGTAGGACAGGGGCAGATACGCAGTATTTT. As protein: CASSRTGADTQYF. Filled out from reference TRBV19 and TRBJ2-3, the complete variable domain reads DGGITQSPKYLFRKEGQNVTLSCEQNLNHDAMYWYRQDPGQGLRLIYYSQIVNDFQKGDIAEGYSVSREKKESFPLTVTSAQKNPTAFYLCASSRTGADTQYFGPGTRLTVL.

V gene TRBV15 combines with J gene TRBJ2-5; 14 positions agree with TRBD2. V lost 5 bases and J lost 5; bases outside the gene matches: 7. This CDR3 region has 16 residues. Germline values: CDR1 LNHNV, CDR2 YYDKDF (reference sequence). The DNA for the CDR3 is TGTGCCACCAGCGTCGGACTAGCGGGGGGTAAGGAGACCCAGTACTTC. Translating gives CATSVGLAGGKETQYF.

The genes are TRBV13 and TRBJ2-1; the D gene is possibly TRBD1 (5 bases). The germline gives CDR1 PRHDT, CDR2 FYEKMQ (reference sequence). With 5 bases removed from V and 0 bases from J, the gap between germline ends came to 11 bases. The CDR3 covers 15 residues. The CDR3 DNA reads TGTGCCAGCAGCACAGGACCAGGCTCCTACAATGAGCAGTTCTTC. This translates into CASSTGPGSYNEQFF.

The V call is TRBV30, the J call TRBJ1-2; D may be TRBD1 (5 bases). Between the trimmed V and J ends, which lost 0 bases and 2 bases, there was a span of 10 bases. The CDR3 runs to 14 residues. The V gene's germline CDR1 is GTSNPN and CDR2 SVGIG (reference sequence). As DNA, the CDR3 is TGTGCCTGGAGTGTACAGGTCAGAAACTATGGCTACACCTTC. As protein: CAWSVQVRNYGYTF.

This clone showed up just once. The V gene is TRBV10-3, the J gene TRBJ1-1, with D uncertain. Germline V gene data show CDR1 as ENHRY and CDR2 as SYGVKD. The CDR3 runs 12 residues. Trimming removed 6 bases from V and 7 bases from J, with 12 bases in between. In DNA form, the CDR3 reads TGTGCCATCAGCTACGACGGGGTTGAAGCTTTCTTT. Protein: CAISYDGVEAFF.

The V gene is TRBV2, the J gene TRBJ1-2; D is undetermined. The germline CDR1 and CDR2 sequences are SNHLY and FYNNEI. This CDR3 region has 13 residues. V was shortened by 4 bases and J by 6 bases, with 12 bases between the two germline ends. The CDR3 DNA reads as TGTGCCAGCAGTGGCAGGCCCTGGGATGGCTACACCTTC. Its translation is CASSGRPWDGYTF.

The rearrangement uses TRBV6-1 and TRBJ2-2; 7 positions match TRBD2. Germline loops: CDR1 MNHNS, CDR2 SASEGT. The CDR3 consists of 16 residues. With V trimmed by 2 bases and J by 2 bases, 5 bases remained unmatched. The CDR3 sequence: CASSEFAGVNTGELFF. The CDR3 DNA reads as TGTGCCAGCAGTGAATTCGCGGGGGTTAACACCGGGGAGCTGTTTTTT.

This chain connects TRBV4-2 to TRBJ1-4; TRBD1 matches at 9 bases. The germline gives CDR1 LGHNA, CDR2 YNFKEQ. J lost 0 bases, V lost 1 base, and 12 bases had no gene match. The CDR3 loop spans 20 amino acids. CDR3 nucleotide sequence: TGTGCCAGCAGCCAAGGTACAGGGGGCGATGCCCGCGCAACTAATGAAAAACTGTTTTTT. This translates into CASSQGTGGDARATNEKLFF.

This clone occurred once. The chain has TRBV7-2 and TRBJ2-7, with 11 bases matching TRBD1. The V segment lost 4 bases and the J segment 8 bases; nucleotides outside the gene matches: 7. The CDR3 consists of 14 residues. Germline values: CDR1 SGHTA, CDR2 FQGNSA. CDR3 in DNA: TGTGCCAGCAGCTCGGGACAGGGGGGTGTCAAGCAGTACTTC. It encodes CASSSGQGGVKQYF.

The chain carries TRBV5-1 and TRBJ2-5, with 7 bases that match TRBD1. The V gene end was trimmed by 0 bases and the J gene end by 2 bases; junction bases not matched to a gene: 4. The germline CDR1 and CDR2 sequences are SGHRS and YFSETQ. The CDR3 loop spans 15 amino acids. The chain's CDR3 is CASSLADRTQETQYF. The CDR3 DNA follows: TGCGCCAGCAGCTTGGCGGACAGGACTCAAGAGACCCAGTACTTC.

V and J are TRBV28 and TRBJ2-1; D gene uncertain. CDR3 size: 15 residues. CDR1 is MDHEN, CDR2 SYDVKM, per germline. V was pared by 2 bases and J by 4 bases, with 12 bases between. The CDR3 DNA reads as TGTGCCAGCAGTTTACCCCCTCCGTTGTACAATGAGCAGTTCTTC. This encodes CASSLPPPLYNEQFF.

The rearrangement links TRBV5-6 to TRBJ1-6; D remains ambiguous. This CDR3 comprises 14 residues. Germline CDR1 is SGHDT and CDR2 is YYEEEE. V was trimmed by 4 bases and J by 5 bases, leaving 10 bases between them. As DNA, the CDR3 is TGTGCCAGCAGCCCGGGTTGGAATAATTCACCCCTCCACTTT. This gives the protein CASSPGWNNSPLHF.

The V call is TRBV2, the J call TRBJ2-7; 9 bases map to TRBD1. The CDR3 runs 14 residues. Losses at the gene ends were 8 bases for V and 2 bases for J; bases not matched to a gene: 7. Germline CDR1 is SNHLY and CDR2 is FYNNEI. DNA of the CDR3: TGTGCCAGCCAAGGGACAGGGAACACCTACGAGCAGTACTTC. It codes for CASQGTGNTYEQYF. The entire variable domain, with the rest obtained from reference TRBV2 and TRBJ2-7, is as follows: EPEVTQTPSHQVTQMGQEVILRCVPISNHLYFYWYRQILGQKVEFLVSFYNNEISEKSEIFDDQFSVERPDGSNFTLKIRSTKLEDSAMYFCASQGTGNTYEQYFGPGTRLTVT.

J is TRBJ2-1 and V is TRBV6-1, with 7 bases lining up with TRBD1. This CDR3 is built from 13 residues. CDR1 is MNHNS and CDR2 is SASEGT in the germline V gene. Trimming at V came to 4 bases and at J to 7 bases, leaving 4 bases not matched to a gene. Here the CDR3 reads CASSATGRNEQFF. In DNA form, the CDR3 reads TGTGCCAGCAGTGCGACAGGGAGAAATGAGCAGTTCTTC.

This rearrangement joins TRBV6-1 to TRBJ1-4, with TRBD1 identical over 7 bases. With V trimmed by 4 bases and J by 0 bases, 5 bases remained unmatched. The CDR3 consists of 16 residues. Germline V gene lookup returns CDR1 MNHNS and CDR2 SASEGT. CDR3 protein: CASSVHRGATNEKLFF. In DNA, the CDR3 is TGTGCCAGCAGTGTCCACAGGGGTGCAACTAATGAAAAACTGTTTTTT.

The chain links TRBV13 to TRBJ1-1, with TRBD1 as a possible D gene (5 bases). This CDR3 contains 15 residues. Per the germline V gene, CDR1 is PRHDT and CDR2 is FYEKMQ (reference sequence). V dropped 5 bases and J dropped 7 bases, with 20 bases sitting between them. The CDR3 here is CASSLLRGSINEAFF. In nucleotides, the CDR3 is TGTGCCAGCAGCCTTCTTAGGGGCAGTATTAATGAAGCTTTCTTT.

The V call is TRBV18, the J call TRBJ1-5; 12 nucleotides agree with TRBD1. The germline gives CDR1 KGHSH, CDR2 LQKENI. The CDR3 loop spans 15 amino acids. The V and J ends lost 2 bases and 6 bases, in that order; junction bases with no gene match: 2. The CDR3 DNA reads as TGTGCCAGCTCACCAGGGACAGGGGGCCTTCAGCCCCAGCATTTT. It codes for CASSPGTGGLQPQHF.

This chain links TRBV20-1 with TRBJ1-5; D gene unclear. The CDR3 is 11 residues long. V gave up 2 bases and J gave up 3 bases, with 2 bases separating them. Germline CDR1 is DFQATT and CDR2 is SNEGSKA (reference sequence). The DNA for the CDR3 is TGCAGTGCTAGACACAATCAGCCCCAGCATTTT. Its translation: CSARHNQPQHF.

The V and J genes are TRBV29-1 and TRBJ1-2; D is unresolved. The germline V and J ends were trimmed by 4 bases and 8 bases, with 14 bases remaining between them. This CDR3 is 12 amino acids long. CDR1 is SQVTM, CDR2 ANQGSEA, per germline. The CDR3 nucleotides are TGCAGCGTTGTCGGCGGCGTTGGGGGCTACACCTTC. Protein product: CSVVGGVGGYTF.

The chain joins TRBV5-1 to TRBJ1-6; D remains unclear. In germline, CDR1 is SGHRS, CDR2 YFSETQ. The CDR3 runs to 15 residues. Trimming stripped 4 bases from V and 8 bases from J, with 16 bases between. The CDR3 DNA is TGCGCCAGCAGCCTGGCCGGGGTCCCATATTCACCCCTCCACTTT. It encodes CASSLAGVPYSPLHF.

The chain joins TRBV7-2 to TRBJ2-5, with 8 positions matching TRBD2. Germline CDR1 and CDR2: SGHTA and FQGNSA. The V and J ends lost 8 bases and 4 bases, in that order; junction bases with no gene match: 6. This CDR3 is built from 13 residues. CDR3 residues: CASPRGGAETQYF. DNA for the CDR3: TGTGCCAGCCCACGGGGGGGTGCAGAGACCCAGTACTTC.